This T cell receptor beta chain derives from a study of shared clonotypes between healthy human individuals. Study-wide background: The study drew on two women and a few men aged 18 to 49 as donors. Broader study findings: The expectation was that sequencing depth would affect clonotype sharing among donors. Naive subsets, compared against memory subsets, generally had larger estimated richness values.

Naive CD8 cells, CD45RO-negative and positively selected for CCR7, excluded terminally differentiated effector memory CD45RA+ cells. This clone was seen once. Antigen: not known. Generated by immunoSEQ multiplex PCR, the TCRdb table keeps only in-frame clones and is missing some. The sample has around 2.1 million clones; 90% to 95% are singletons. Trimming removed 6 bases from V and 2 bases from J; junction bases left unmatched: 9. Germline V gives CDR1 SNHLY, CDR2 FYNNEI. The CDR3 consists of 15 residues. Specimen: naive CD8+ T cells from PBMCs. This chain links TRBV2 with TRBJ2-7; 8 bases match TRBD1. The clonotype was recovered from a man aged 18 to 30 in good health. Some clones in this sample may be carry-over from other donors' samples. The CDR3 loop reads CASSGGQETPYEQYF. DNA for the CDR3: TGTGCCAGCAGCGGGGGACAGGAAACCCCCTACGAGCAGTACTTC.